These 11 T cell receptor beta chains were all obtained from the same sample, sequenced in a study of blood T cell repertoires in COVID-19. The repertoire was sequenced with immunoSEQ multiplex PCR; TCRdb's copy has only in-frame clones and lacks some. Of roughly 57,000 clones detected, 79% appear once; the ten largest clones hold under 4%. The source material was peripheral blood. These receptors were obtained from a man aged 55 to 70 with acute or convalescent COVID-19.

J is TRBJ1-1 and V is TRBV19, with TRBD1 matching over 7 bases. V shed 6 bases, J shed 1 base, and the junction held 2 bases outside the gene matches. Germline assignment: CDR1 LNHDA and CDR2 SQIVND (reference sequence). This CDR3 comprises 13 residues. The CDR3 DNA is TGTGCCAGTAGGAGACAGGGGAACACTGAAGCTTTCTTT. Its translation: CASRRQGNTEAFF.

The J gene is TRBJ1-6, the V gene TRBV6-5, with D hard to call. From germline, CDR1 is MNHEY and CDR2 SVGAGI. The CDR3 is 14 residues long. Trimming removed 0 bases at V and 9 bases at J, with 9 bases between. The CDR3 sequence: CASSYSRATSPLHF. In DNA form, the CDR3 reads TGTGCCAGCAGTTACTCGAGGGCTACTTCACCCCTCCACTTT.

The chain combines TRBV19 with TRBJ1-4; no clear D gene. CDR3 length equals 15 residues. V lost 5 bases, J lost 5 bases, and 15 bases lay in between. Germline V gene data show CDR1 as LNHDA and CDR2 as SQIVND (reference sequence). The CDR3 loop is CASSANTAVNEKLFF. Written as DNA, the CDR3 is TGTGCCAGTAGTGCCAACACCGCGGTCAATGAAAAACTGTTTTTT.

The chain joins TRBV12-5 to TRBJ1-1, with D possibly matching TRBD1 (5 bases). Germline values: CDR1 LGHNT, CDR2 FRNRAP. The CDR3 totals 13 residues. V lost 6 bases and J 0 bases, leaving 8 bases between the germline ends. Written as DNA, the CDR3 is TGTGCTAGTGGGGCCAGGGTGAACACTGAAGCTTTCTTT. This gives the protein CASGARVNTEAFF. Looking up the rest from reference TRBV12-5 and TRBJ1-1 gives the full variable domain: DARVTQTPRHKVTEMGQEVTMRCQPILGHNTVFWYRQTMMQGLELLAYFRNRAPLDDSGMPKDRFSAEMPDATLATLKIQPSEPRDSAVYFCASGARVNTEAFFGQGTRLTVV.

The V gene is TRBV19, the J gene TRBJ1-2, with no clear D. The CDR3 runs 11 residues. V shed 7 bases and J shed 5 bases, with 8 bases lying between them. Per germline, CDR1 LNHDA and CDR2 SQIVND (reference sequence). The CDR3 region is CASMEGYGYTF. Written as DNA, the CDR3 is TGTGCCAGTATGGAGGGATATGGCTACACCTTC.

This clone has only a few counts. The chain is built from TRBV19 and TRBJ1-3; D is unclear. V shed 6 bases and J shed 0 bases, with 6 bases lying between them. CDR3 length: 13 amino acids. CDR1 LNHDA and CDR2 SQIVND come from the germline V gene (reference sequence). The CDR3 coding sequence is TGTGCCAGTAGATGGGCCTCTGGAAACACCATATATTTT. Translating it yields CASRWASGNTIYF.

The V and J genes are TRBV9 and TRBJ1-1; perhaps TRBD1 as D (6 bases). CDR3 size: 13 residues. The V and J ends lost 4 bases and 9 bases respectively, with 16 bases between them. Germline V gene sequence: CDR1 SGDLS, CDR2 YYNGEE. The DNA of the CDR3 is TGTGCCAGCAGCCCCCGGACAGAGCTTAAAGCTTTCTTT. It codes for CASSPRTELKAFF.

The chain's CDR3 is CASSEKLAVDEQYF. In DNA form, the CDR3 reads TGCGCCAGCAGTGAAAAACTAGCGGTCGACGAGCAGTACTTC. The J gene is TRBJ2-7, the V gene TRBV10-2; 8 nucleotides match TRBD2. CDR3 length: 14 amino acids. V gave up 3 bases and J gave up 5 bases; unmatched junction bases: 6. Germline lookup yields CDR1 WSHSY and CDR2 SAAADI.

The genes are TRBV18 and TRBJ1-2; TRBD1 might be the D (6 bases). CDR3 length equals 16 residues. Between the trimmed V and J ends, which lost 3 bases and 3 bases, there was a span of 17 bases. Germline assignment: CDR1 KGHSH and CDR2 LQKENI. The CDR3 DNA follows: TGTGCCAGCTCACCCGCTTTAGGGGGAAACGACTATGGCTACACCTTC. Translation: CASSPALGGNDYGYTF.

This chain joins TRBV29-1 and TRBJ1-3; 8 bases line up with TRBD1. CDR1 and CDR2 from the germline V gene are SQVTM and ANQGSEA. The length of the CDR3 is 15 residues. V lost 5 bases, J lost 0 bases, and 6 bases stayed unmatched. The DNA for the CDR3 is TGCAGCGTTCTACAGGGGGGGTTCTCTGGAAACACCATATATTTT. Translation gives CSVLQGGFSGNTIYF.

J is TRBJ2-3 and V is TRBV7-9; tentatively, D is TRBD1 (6 bases). This CDR3 region has 13 residues. V lost 11 bases and J 0 bases, leaving 12 bases between the germline ends. Germline assignment: CDR1 SEHNR and CDR2 FQNEAQ (reference sequence). CDR3 loop: CAFNQGSTDTQYF. CDR3 bases: TGTGCCTTCAACCAGGGGAGCACAGATACGCAGTATTTT.